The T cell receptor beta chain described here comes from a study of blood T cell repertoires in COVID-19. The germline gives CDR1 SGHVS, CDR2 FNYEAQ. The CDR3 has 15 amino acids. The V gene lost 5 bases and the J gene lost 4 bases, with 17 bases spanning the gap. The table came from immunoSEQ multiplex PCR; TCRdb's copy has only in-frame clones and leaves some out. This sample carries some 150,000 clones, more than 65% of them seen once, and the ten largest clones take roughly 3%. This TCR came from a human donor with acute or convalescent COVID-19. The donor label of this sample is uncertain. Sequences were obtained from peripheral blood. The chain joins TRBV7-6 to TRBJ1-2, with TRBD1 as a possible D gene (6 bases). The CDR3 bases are TGTGCCAGCAGCCGGGACACAGGCTATGGCTATGGCTACACCTTC. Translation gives CASSRDTGYGYGYTF.